This entry is about one T cell receptor beta chain. This clonotype was found many times. No antigen is known for it. The record has no base qualities; no much larger clone is one base away. This specimen belongs to a study of T cell repertoires in cytomegalovirus infection (dated by TCRdb to between 2019 and 2020). Some background on the complete study: Peptide stimulations targeted recently identified HLA-C-restricted CMV epitopes, whose presentation resists viral immunomodulation, together with well-studied HLA-B-restricted epitopes. Donor HLA type was relevant to the analysis, as public TCR beta signatures indicated carriage of CMV infection together with the matching HLA type.

The treatment or condition label, as the study defines it: in vitro stimulation with specific CMV peptide epitopes to enrich CMV-specific T cells. The study at large found these results: The ex vivo response was dominated by HLA-C-restricted CMV-specific TCR beta clonotypes, which also provided the single most frequent clonotype in two of eight donors. In both this cohort and an independent approximately 400-donor cohort, the cumulative frequency of public TCR beta family members distinguished carriers of CMV infection plus the relevant HLA type.

The CDR3 contains 14 residues, cysteine and phenylalanine counted. Only the CDR3 part of the read is kept: 42 bases, read in frame from the first base. At the junction V is shortened by 6 bases and J by 4 bases; bases outside the gene matches: 6. The sample was run on an Illumina HiSeq 1500. TCRdb took the public reads, trimmed them with fastp at Q25, ran MiXCR for clone calling and kept in-frame beta chains. Entries that share a CDR3 protein sequence are merged under the most common genes and DNA. The sample table lists 250,000 to 400,000 distinct CDR3 sequences, approximately 25% of them with a count of one. Jointly, the top ten make up about an eighth of the sample.

The chain links TRBV12-3 or TRBV12-4 with TRBJ2-1; TRBD2 lines up with 7 middle nucleotides. The input for sequencing was cultured PBMCs, taken from culture after CMV antigen stimulation. The source is a human donor in good health (CMV status not recorded). Some clones in this sample may be carry-over from other donors' samples. The DNA reads TGTGCCAGCAGGGGTCTAGCGGAGTACAATGAGCAGTTCTTC. Its product reads: CASRGLAEYNEQFF.